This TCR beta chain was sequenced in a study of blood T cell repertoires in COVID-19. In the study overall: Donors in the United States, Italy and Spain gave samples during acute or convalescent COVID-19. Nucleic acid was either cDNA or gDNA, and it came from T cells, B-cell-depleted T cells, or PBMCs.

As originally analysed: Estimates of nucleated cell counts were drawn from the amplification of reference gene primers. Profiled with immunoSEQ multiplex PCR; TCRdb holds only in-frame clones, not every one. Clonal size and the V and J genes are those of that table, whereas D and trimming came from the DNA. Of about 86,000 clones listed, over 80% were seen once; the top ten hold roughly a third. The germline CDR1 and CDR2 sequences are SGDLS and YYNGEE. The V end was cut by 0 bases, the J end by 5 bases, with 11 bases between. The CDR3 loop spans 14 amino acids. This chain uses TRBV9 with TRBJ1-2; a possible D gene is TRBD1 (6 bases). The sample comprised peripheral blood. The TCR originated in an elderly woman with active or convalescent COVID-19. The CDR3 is CASSVDRETYGYTF. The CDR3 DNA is TGTGCCAGCAGCGTAGACAGGGAAACGTATGGCTACACCTTC.